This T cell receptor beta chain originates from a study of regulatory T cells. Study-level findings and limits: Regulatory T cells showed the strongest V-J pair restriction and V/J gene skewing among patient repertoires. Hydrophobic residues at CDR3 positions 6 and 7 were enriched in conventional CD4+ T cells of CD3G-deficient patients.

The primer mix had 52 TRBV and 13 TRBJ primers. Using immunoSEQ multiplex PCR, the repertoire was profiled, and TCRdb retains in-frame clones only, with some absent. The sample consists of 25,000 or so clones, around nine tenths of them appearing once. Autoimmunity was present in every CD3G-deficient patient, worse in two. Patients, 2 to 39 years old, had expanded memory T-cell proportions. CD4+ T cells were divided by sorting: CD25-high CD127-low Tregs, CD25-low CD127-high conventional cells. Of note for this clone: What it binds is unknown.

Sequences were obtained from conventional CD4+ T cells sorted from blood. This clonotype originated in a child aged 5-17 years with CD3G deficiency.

DNA for the CDR3: TGCGCCAGCAGCCGGGACTGGCGGGAGGGCCGGGAGACCCAGTACTTC. This sequence encodes CASSRDWREGRETQYF. The J gene is TRBJ2-5, the V gene TRBV4-1, with 9 nucleotides matching TRBD2. Losses at the gene ends were 4 bases for V and 5 bases for J; bases not matched to a gene: 11. The CDR3 contains 16 residues. Germline V lookup: CDR1 MGHRA, CDR2 YSYEKL.